Sequencing of this T cell receptor (beta chain) was carried out in a study of cytomegalovirus exposure and HLA in healthy donors. Germline V lookup: CDR1 SGHDT, CDR2 YYEEEE. The V gene end was trimmed by 4 bases and the J gene end by 5 bases; junction bases not matched to a gene: 9. The CDR3 loop spans 15 amino acids. Healthy people donating bone marrow made up the donors. The PCR had 60 Vbeta and 13 Jbeta primers. Data came from immunoSEQ multiplex PCR; TCRdb stores just in-frame clones and leaves some out. The sample records some 98,000 clones, around four fifths being singletons. The sequenced sample consisted of PBMCs. The chain uses TRBV5-6 and TRBJ1-5; 7 bases agree with TRBD1. The TCR sequence derives from a man aged 40-55 years in good health and CMV-seronegative. CDR3 DNA sequence: TGTGCCAGCAGCCCCAGACAGGGCATTGATCAGCCCCAGCATTTT. It encodes CASSPRQGIDQPQHF.